The 3 T cell receptor beta chains listed next were all sequenced from one sample in a study of beta chain features in type 1 diabetes. As every portion of the isolated RNA was reverse transcribed, the sequencing read expressed TCRB transcripts. Generated by immunoSEQ multiplex PCR, the TCRdb table keeps only in-frame clones and is missing some. Here the sample spans around 330,000 clones, 9.5% to 11% being singletons. The sample consisted of naive CD4+ T cells from blood. The receptors derive from a woman in her twenties or thirties in good health.

The rearrangement joins TRBV7-2 to TRBJ2-5, with 10 nucleotides matching TRBD1. Trimming took 8 bases from V and 4 from J; bases not matched to a gene: 4. Germline-derived CDR1 and CDR2 are SGHTA and FQGNSA. This CDR3 contains 13 residues. As DNA, the CDR3 is TGTGCCAGCGGACAGGGGGACGTAGAGACCCAGTACTTC. It is translated as CASGQGDVETQYF.

The chain carries TRBV11-1 and TRBJ2-1; weak D call: TRBD2 (6 bases). The CDR3 is 15 residues long. V dropped 2 bases and J dropped 3 bases, with 11 bases sitting between them. Germline assignment: CDR1 SGHAT and CDR2 FQDESV (reference sequence). CDR3: CASSLSGTYYNEQFF. CDR3 nucleotides: TGTGCCAGCAGCTTATCCGGGACTTACTACAATGAGCAGTTCTTC. The full variable domain, rest sourced from reference TRBV11-1 and TRBJ2-1, is EAEVAQSPRYKITEKSQAVAFWCDPISGHATLYWYRQILGQGPELLVQFQDESVVDDSQLPKDRFSAERLKGVDSTLKIQPAELGDSAMYLCASSLSGTYYNEQFFGPGTRLTVL.

The V and J genes are TRBV7-8 and TRBJ2-1; 11 bases are shared with TRBD2. Trimming removed 5 bases from V and 0 bases from J; junction bases left unmatched: 12. The CDR3 consists of 19 residues. Per germline, CDR1 SGHVS and CDR2 FQNEAQ. CDR3 residues: CASSPRKTSGVSSYNEQFF. The CDR3 nucleotides read TGTGCCAGCAGCCCCCGGAAGACTAGCGGGGTTAGCTCCTACAATGAGCAGTTCTTC.